The clone carrying this TCR beta chain has a single count. The CDR3 sequence is 14 residues long. With 7 bases clipped from V and 9 bases from J, the junction kept 12 bases outside the gene matches. Germline lookup yields CDR1 MNHEY and CDR2 SMNVEV (reference sequence). The data were obtained in a study of blood T cell repertoires in COVID-19. Assay: immunoSEQ multiplex PCR; the TCRdb copy retains only in-frame clones and omits some. In the table there are 90,000 to 150,000 clones, roughly nine tenths of which are singletons. The rearrangement uses TRBV27 and TRBJ2-1; 7 nucleotides align to TRBD2. The TCR was taken from a man in his 70s who had recovered from COVID-19. Sequenced: peripheral blood. The CDR3: CASTPRAGLSEQFF. DNA for the CDR3: TGTGCCAGCACCCCACGAGCGGGGTTGAGTGAGCAGTTCTTC.